Presented here are 10 T cell receptor beta chains from one specimen sequenced in a study of blood T cell dynamics during melanoma immunotherapy (dated by TCRdb to 2020 to 2022). The library was built by means of the immunoSEQ multiplex PCR assay. TCRdb retrieved this table from immuneACCESS and kept in-frame rearrangements only. Not all clones are present; in checked studies, unresolved V genes account for under half, and no reason is known for the remainder. The sample includes about 28,000 clones, with approximately 80% observed a single time. Clones ranked in the top ten supply 10% of the sample. Read against the paper, the sample's time point label means: week 3, after first cycle of checkpoint inhibitor. The sequencing used blood, collected from a patient treated with checkpoint blockade. The source of these receptors is a human donor with melanoma.

This chain uses TRBV10-3 with TRBJ2-3, with 9 positions matching TRBD2. V lost 6 bases and J lost 1; bases outside the gene matches: 11. This CDR3 is 17 amino acids long. The germline V gene encodes CDR1 ENHRY and CDR2 SYGVKD. The CDR3 spells CAISDRQRGARTDTQYF. CDR3 DNA sequence: TGTGCCATCAGCGATCGTCAGCGGGGGGCGCGCACAGATACGCAGTATTTT.

V gene TRBV4-3 combines with J gene TRBJ1-1; D might be TRBD1 (6 bases). Germline V gene data show CDR1 as LGHNA and CDR2 as YSLEER. This CDR3 is built from 14 residues. Trimming pared 0 bases from V and 11 bases from J, leaving 16 bases between. CDR3 in amino acids: CASSQDSWGRDAFF. As DNA, the CDR3 is TGCGCCAGCAGCCAAGACAGCTGGGGGCGGGATGCTTTCTTT.

The CDR3 protein is CASSRTYEQYF. CDR3 nucleotides: TGTGCCAGCAGCCGTACCTACGAGCAGTACTTC. The V and J genes are TRBV7-9 and TRBJ2-7; no reliable D call. Germline lookup yields CDR1 SEHNR and CDR2 FQNEAQ (reference sequence). V lost 5 bases to trimming and J lost 2 bases, with 4 bases between them. This CDR3 has 11 amino acids.

The chain couples TRBV7-9 to TRBJ1-5; D unclear. Trimming cost V 3 bases and J 4 bases, with 7 bases left between them. Germline loops: CDR1 SEHNR, CDR2 FQNEAQ (reference sequence). The CDR3 spans 13 residues. This CDR3 is CASSLDGNQPQHF. DNA for the CDR3: TGTGCCAGCAGCTTGGACGGAAATCAGCCCCAGCATTTT.

V is TRBV7-8 and J is TRBJ2-2; D might be TRBD2 (7 bases). CDR1 and CDR2 from the germline V gene are SGHVS and FQNEAQ. The CDR3 extends over 15 amino acids. Trimming pared 1 base from V and 6 bases from J, leaving 12 bases between. This CDR3 is CASSLEGGAPGELFF. CDR3 nucleotides: TGTGCCAGCAGCTTAGAGGGGGGGGCCCCCGGGGAGCTGTTTTTT.

This clone was seen once. The gene calls are TRBV6-5 and TRBJ1-4; 7 bases agree with TRBD1. The CDR3 runs 16 residues. CDR1 and CDR2 (germline): MNHEY, SVGAGI. With V trimmed by 0 bases and J by 4 bases, 5 bases remained unmatched. The CDR3 here is CASSYSAGTDNEKLFF. The CDR3 DNA follows: TGTGCCAGCAGTTACTCGGCAGGGACAGATAATGAAAAACTGTTTTTT.

J is TRBJ1-3 and V is TRBV10-3; TRBD1 might be the D (6 bases). V was cut by 7 bases and J by 4 bases, with 11 bases left in between. Germline V gene sequence: CDR1 ENHRY, CDR2 SYGVKD. This CDR3 is built from 13 residues. CDR3 nucleotides: TGTGCCATCAAGTCAGGGGAAGGAAACACCATATATTTT. This translates into CAIKSGEGNTIYF.

The gene calls are TRBV19 and TRBJ2-7, with TRBD2 matching 8 bases. The CDR3 consists of 14 residues. Germline V gives CDR1 LNHDA, CDR2 SQIVND (reference sequence). Germline trimming cut 5 bases from V and 4 bases from J; bases unmatched to any gene: 7. This chain's CDR3 is CASSSAGLGYEQYF. In DNA form, the CDR3 reads TGTGCCAGTAGTTCAGCGGGACTAGGATACGAGCAGTACTTC. Based on the CDR3 plus reference TRBV19 and TRBJ2-7, the full variable domain is DGGITQSPKYLFRKEGQNVTLSCEQNLNHDAMYWYRQDPGQGLRLIYYSQIVNDFQKGDIAEGYSVSREKKESFPLTVTSAQKNPTAFYLCASSSAGLGYEQYFGPGTRLTVT.

DNA for the CDR3: TGCAGCGTTGAAGCGCGGGGGGGGGTCGAGCAGTACTTC. Its protein product is CSVEARGGVEQYF. V gene TRBV29-1 combines with J gene TRBJ2-7; 9 nucleotides match TRBD2. The CDR3 totals 13 residues. Germline CDR1 SQVTM, CDR2 ANQGSEA. Unmatched junction bases numbered 4, after V lost 1 base and J lost 6 bases.

The chain joins TRBV4-2 to TRBJ2-2, with a tentative D call TRBD1 (6 bases). Germline V gene lookup returns CDR1 LGHNA and CDR2 YNFKEQ. V lost 4 bases and J lost 1, with 10 bases in between. The CDR3 spans 15 residues. This CDR3 reads CASSRNRENTGELFF. The CDR3 bases are TGTGCCAGCAGCCGTAACAGGGAGAACACCGGGGAGCTGTTTTTT.